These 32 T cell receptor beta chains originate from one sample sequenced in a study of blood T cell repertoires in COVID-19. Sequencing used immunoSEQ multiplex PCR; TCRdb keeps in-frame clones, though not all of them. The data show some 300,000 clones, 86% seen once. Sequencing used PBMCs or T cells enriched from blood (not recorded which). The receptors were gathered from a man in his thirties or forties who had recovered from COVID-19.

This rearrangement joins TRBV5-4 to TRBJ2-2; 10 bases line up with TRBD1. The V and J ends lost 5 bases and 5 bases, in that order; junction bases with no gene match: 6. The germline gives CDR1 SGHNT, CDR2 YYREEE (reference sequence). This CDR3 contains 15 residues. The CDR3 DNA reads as TGTGCCAGCAGTCCGGACAGGGGGGCGACCGGGGAGCTGTTTTTT. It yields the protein CASSPDRGATGELFF. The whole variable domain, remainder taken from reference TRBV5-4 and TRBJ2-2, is ETGVTQSPTHLIKTRGQQVTLRCSSQSGHNTVSWYQQALGQGPQFIFQYYREEENGRGNFPPRFSGLQFPNYSSELNVNALELDDSALYLCASSPDRGATGELFFGEGSRLTVL.

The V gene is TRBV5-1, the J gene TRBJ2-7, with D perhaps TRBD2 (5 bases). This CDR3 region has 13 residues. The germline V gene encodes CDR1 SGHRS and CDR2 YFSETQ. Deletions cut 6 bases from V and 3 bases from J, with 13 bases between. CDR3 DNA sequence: TGCGCCAGCACCCACCTCCGGGGCTACGAGCAGTACTTC. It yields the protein CASTHLRGYEQYF.

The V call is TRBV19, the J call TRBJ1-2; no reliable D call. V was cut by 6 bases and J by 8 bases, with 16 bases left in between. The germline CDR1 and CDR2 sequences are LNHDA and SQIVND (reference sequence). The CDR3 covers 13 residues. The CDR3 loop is CASSDDWSKGYTF. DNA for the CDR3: TGTGCCAGTAGCGATGACTGGTCGAAGGGCTACACCTTC.

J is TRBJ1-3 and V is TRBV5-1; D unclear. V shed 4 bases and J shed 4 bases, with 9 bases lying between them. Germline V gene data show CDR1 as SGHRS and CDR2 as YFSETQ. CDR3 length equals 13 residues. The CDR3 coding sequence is TGCGCCAGCAGCATTAATGAGGGAAACACCATATATTTT. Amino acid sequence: CASSINEGNTIYF.

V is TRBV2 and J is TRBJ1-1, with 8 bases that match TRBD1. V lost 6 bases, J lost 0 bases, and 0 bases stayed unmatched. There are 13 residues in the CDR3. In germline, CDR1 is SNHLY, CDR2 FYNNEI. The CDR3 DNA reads TGTGCCAGCAGGGACAGGGTGAACACTGAAGCTTTCTTT. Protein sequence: CASRDRVNTEAFF.

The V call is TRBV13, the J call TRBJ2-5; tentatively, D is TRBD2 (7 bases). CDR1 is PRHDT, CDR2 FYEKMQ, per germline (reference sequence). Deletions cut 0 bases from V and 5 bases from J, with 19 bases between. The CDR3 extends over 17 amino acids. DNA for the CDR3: TGTGCCAGCAGCTTAGGGTCCCCTAGCGGAACAGGGGAGACCCAGTACTTC. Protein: CASSLGSPSGTGETQYF.

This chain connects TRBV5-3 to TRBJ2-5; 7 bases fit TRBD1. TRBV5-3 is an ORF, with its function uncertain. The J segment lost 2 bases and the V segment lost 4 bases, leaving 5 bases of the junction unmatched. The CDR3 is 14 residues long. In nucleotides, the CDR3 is TGTGCCAGAAGCCCGGGACAGAAGCAAGAGACCCAGTACTTC. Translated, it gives CARSPGQKQETQYF.

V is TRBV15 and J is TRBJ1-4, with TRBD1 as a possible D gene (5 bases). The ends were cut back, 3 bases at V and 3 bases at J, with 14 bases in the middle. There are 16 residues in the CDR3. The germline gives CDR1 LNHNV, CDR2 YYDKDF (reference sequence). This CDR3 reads CATSSDRTQANEKLFF. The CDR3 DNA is TGTGCCACCAGCAGTGACCGAACACAGGCTAATGAAAAACTGTTTTTT.

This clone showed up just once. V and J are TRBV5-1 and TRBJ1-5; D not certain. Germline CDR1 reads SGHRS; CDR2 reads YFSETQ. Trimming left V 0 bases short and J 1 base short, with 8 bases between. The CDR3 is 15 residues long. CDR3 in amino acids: CASSLAGGSNQPQHF. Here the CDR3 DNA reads TGCGCCAGCAGCTTGGCCGGCGGAAGCAATCAGCCCCAGCATTTT.

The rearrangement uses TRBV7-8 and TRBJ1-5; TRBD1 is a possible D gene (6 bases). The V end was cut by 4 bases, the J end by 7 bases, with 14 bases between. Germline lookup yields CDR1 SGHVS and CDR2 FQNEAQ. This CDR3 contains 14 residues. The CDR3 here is CASSSNRAGQPQHF. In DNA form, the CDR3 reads TGTGCCAGCAGCTCAAACAGGGCAGGACAGCCCCAGCATTTT.

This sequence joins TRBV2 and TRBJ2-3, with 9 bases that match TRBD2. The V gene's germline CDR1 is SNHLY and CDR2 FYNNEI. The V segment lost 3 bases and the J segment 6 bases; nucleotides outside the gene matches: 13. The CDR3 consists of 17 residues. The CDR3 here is CASSEFGGRASADTQYF. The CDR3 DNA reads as TGTGCCAGCAGTGAGTTTGGCGGGAGGGCTTCCGCGGATACGCAGTATTTT. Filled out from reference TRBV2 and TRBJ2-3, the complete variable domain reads EPEVTQTPSHQVTQMGQEVILRCVPISNHLYFYWYRQILGQKVEFLVSFYNNEISEKSEIFDDQFSVERPDGSNFTLKIRSTKLEDSAMYFCASSEFGGRASADTQYFGPGTRLTVL.

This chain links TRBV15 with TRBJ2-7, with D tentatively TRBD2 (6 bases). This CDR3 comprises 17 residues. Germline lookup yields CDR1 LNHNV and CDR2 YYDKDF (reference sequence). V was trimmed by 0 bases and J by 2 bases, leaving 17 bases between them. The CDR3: CATSRERIPGGAYEQYF. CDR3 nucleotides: TGTGCCACCAGCAGAGAGAGGATCCCCGGAGGGGCCTACGAGCAGTACTTC.

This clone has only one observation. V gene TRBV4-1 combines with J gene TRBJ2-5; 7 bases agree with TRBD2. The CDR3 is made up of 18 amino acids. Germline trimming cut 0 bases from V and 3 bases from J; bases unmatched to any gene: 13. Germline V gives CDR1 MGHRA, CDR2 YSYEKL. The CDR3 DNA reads TGCGCCAGCAGCCAAGACCCCGCCGGGGGAGGGCCTGAAGAGACCCAGTACTTC. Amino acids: CASSQDPAGGGPEETQYF.

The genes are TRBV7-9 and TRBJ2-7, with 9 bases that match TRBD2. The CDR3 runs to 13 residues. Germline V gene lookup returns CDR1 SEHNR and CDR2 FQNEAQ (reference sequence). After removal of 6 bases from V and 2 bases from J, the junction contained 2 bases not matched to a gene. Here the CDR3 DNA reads TGTGCCAGCAGGACTAGCGGAGCCTACGAGCAGTACTTC. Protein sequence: CASRTSGAYEQYF.

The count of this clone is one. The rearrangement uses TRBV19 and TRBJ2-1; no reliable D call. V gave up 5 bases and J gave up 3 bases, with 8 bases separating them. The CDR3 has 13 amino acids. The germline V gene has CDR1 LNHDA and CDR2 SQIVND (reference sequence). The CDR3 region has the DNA TGTGCCAGTAGTGATAGCCTCTACAATGAGCAGTTCTTC. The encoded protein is CASSDSLYNEQFF.

The DNA for the CDR3 is TGTGCCAGTCAGACAGGGGGCGCGGTATCGGATGGCTACACCTTC. It translates to CASQTGGAVSDGYTF. V is TRBV19 and J is TRBJ1-2; 10 bases map to TRBD1. With V trimmed by 8 bases and J by 6 bases, 12 bases remained unmatched. The CDR3 has 15 residues. CDR1 is LNHDA and CDR2 is SQIVND in the germline V gene (reference sequence). Looking up the rest from reference TRBV19 and TRBJ1-2 gives the full variable domain: DGGITQSPKYLFRKEGQNVTLSCEQNLNHDAMYWYRQDPGQGLRLIYYSQIVNDFQKGDIAEGYSVSREKKESFPLTVTSAQKNPTAFYLCASQTGGAVSDGYTFGSGTRLTVV.

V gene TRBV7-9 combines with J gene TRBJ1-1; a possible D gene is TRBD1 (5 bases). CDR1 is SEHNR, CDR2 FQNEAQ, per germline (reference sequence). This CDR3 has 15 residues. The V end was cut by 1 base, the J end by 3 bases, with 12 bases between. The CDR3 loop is CASSLGRGRDTEAFF. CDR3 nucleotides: TGTGCCAGCAGCTTAGGTAGGGGAAGGGACACTGAAGCTTTCTTT.

In nucleotides, the CDR3 is TGTGCCAGCAGCTTAAGTACGCGCCTGACCTACGAGCAGTACTTC. This sequence encodes CASSLSTRLTYEQYF. V usage is TRBV7-2 and J usage is TRBJ2-7, with unresolved D. The CDR3 is made up of 15 amino acids. V was shortened by 2 bases and J by 2 bases, with 13 bases between the two germline ends. Germline CDR1 and CDR2: SGHTA and FQGNSA.

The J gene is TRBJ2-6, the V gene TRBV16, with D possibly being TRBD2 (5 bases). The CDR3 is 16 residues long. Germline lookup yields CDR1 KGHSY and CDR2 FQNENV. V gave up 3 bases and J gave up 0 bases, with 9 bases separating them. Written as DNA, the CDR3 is TGTGCCAGCAGCCACCCGGGGTACTCTGGGGCCAACGTCCTGACTTTC. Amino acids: CASSHPGYSGANVLTF.

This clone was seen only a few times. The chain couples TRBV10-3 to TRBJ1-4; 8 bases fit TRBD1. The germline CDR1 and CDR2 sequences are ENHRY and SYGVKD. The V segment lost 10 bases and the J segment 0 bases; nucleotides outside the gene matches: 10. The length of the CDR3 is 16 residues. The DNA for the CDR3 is TGTGCCACCAGGACAGGGCCTATCGCAACTAATGAAAAACTGTTTTTT. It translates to CATRTGPIATNEKLFF.

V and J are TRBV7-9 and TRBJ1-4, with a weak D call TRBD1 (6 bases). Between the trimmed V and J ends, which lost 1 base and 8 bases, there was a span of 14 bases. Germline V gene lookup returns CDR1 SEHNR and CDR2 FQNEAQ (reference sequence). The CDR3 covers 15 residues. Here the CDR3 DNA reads TGTGCCAGCAGCTTAGATCCGACAGGCCACGAAAAACTGTTTTTT. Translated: CASSLDPTGHEKLFF.

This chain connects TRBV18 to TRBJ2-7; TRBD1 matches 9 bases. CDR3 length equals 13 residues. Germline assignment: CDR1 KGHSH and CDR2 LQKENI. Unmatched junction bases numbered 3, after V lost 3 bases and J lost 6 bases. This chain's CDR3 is CASSPGQGTEQYF. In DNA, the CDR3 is TGTGCCAGCTCACCCGGACAGGGGACCGAGCAGTACTTC. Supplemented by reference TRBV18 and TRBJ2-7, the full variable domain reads NAGVMQNPRHLVRRRGQEARLRCSPMKGHSHVYWYRQLPEEGLKFMVYLQKENIIDESGMPKERFSAEFPKEGPSILRIQQVVRGDSAAYFCASSPGQGTEQYFGPGTRLTVT.

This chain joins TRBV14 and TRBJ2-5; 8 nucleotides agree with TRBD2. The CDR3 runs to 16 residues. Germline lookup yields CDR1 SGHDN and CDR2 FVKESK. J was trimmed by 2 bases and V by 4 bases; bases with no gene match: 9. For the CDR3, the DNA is TGTGCCAGCAGCCCCCTGGGAGCGGGGGTACAAGAGACCCAGTACTTC. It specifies CASSPLGAGVQETQYF.

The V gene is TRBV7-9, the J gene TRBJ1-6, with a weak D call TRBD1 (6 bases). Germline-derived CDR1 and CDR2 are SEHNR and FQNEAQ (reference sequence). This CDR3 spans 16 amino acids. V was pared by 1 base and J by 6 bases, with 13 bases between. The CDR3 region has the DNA TGTGCCAGCAGCTTAGTGAGGACAGCTACTAATTCACCCCTCCACTTT. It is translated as CASSLVRTATNSPLHF.

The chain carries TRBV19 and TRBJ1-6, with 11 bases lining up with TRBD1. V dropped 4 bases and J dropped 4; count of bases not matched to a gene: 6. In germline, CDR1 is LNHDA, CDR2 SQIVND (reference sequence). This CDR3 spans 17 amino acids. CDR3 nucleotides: TGTGCCAGTAGTAGTCCGGGACAGGGGGTATATAATTCACCCCTCCACTTT. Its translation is CASSSPGQGVYNSPLHF.

The CDR3 DNA sequence: TGTGCCAGCAGCTCAATGGCAAGACAGGTTAATGAAAAACTGTTTTTT. Amino acids: CASSSMARQVNEKLFF. The chain couples TRBV7-2 to TRBJ1-4, with a possible D match to TRBD1 (6 bases). The CDR3 length is 16 residues. Germline CDR1 is SGHTA and CDR2 is FQGNSA. Trimming removed 4 bases at V and 4 bases at J, with 16 bases between.

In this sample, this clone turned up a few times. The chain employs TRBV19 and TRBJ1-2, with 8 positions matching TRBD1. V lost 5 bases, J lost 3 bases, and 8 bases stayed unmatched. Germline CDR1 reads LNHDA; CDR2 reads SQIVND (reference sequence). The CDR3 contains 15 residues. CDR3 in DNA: TGTGCCAGTAGTCCGGACAGGGCAGGAGACTATGGCTACACCTTC. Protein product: CASSPDRAGDYGYTF. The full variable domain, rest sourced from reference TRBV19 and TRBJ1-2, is DGGITQSPKYLFRKEGQNVTLSCEQNLNHDAMYWYRQDPGQGLRLIYYSQIVNDFQKGDIAEGYSVSREKKESFPLTVTSAQKNPTAFYLCASSPDRAGDYGYTFGSGTRLTVV.

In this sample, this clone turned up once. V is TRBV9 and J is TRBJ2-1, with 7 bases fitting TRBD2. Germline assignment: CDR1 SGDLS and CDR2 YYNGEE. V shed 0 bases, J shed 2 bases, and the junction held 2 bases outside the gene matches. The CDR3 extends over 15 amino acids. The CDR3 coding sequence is TGTGCCAGCAGCGTAGCTCTAGCGGCCTACAATGAGCAGTTCTTC. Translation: CASSVALAAYNEQFF.

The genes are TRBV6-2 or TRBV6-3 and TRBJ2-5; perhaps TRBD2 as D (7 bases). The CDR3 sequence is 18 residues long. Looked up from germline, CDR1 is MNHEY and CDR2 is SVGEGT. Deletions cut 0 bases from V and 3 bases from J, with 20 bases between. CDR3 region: CASSYSRGDGQPKETQYF. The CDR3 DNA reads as TGTGCCAGCAGTTACTCCCGGGGGGACGGACAGCCGAAAGAGACCCAGTACTTC.

CDR3 DNA: TGTGCCACCATGGGCCAGATGAACACTGAAGCTTTCTTT. Residues: CATMGQMNTEAFF. The chain links TRBV24-1 to TRBJ1-1; D is unresolved. The V gene lost 8 bases and the J gene lost 0 bases, with 9 bases spanning the gap. The CDR3 extends over 13 amino acids. Germline-derived CDR1 and CDR2 are KGHDR and SFDVKD.

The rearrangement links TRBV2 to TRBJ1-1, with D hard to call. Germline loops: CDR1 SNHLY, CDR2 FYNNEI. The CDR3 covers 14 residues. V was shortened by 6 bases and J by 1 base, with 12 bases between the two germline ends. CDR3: CASRTDGGNTEAFF. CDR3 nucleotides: TGTGCCAGCAGGACGGACGGAGGGAACACTGAAGCTTTCTTT.

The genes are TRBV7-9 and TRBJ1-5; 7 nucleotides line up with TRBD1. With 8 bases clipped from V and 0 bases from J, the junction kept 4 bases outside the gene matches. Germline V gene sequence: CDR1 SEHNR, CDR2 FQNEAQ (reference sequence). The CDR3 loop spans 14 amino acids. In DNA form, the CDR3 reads TGTGCCAGCGGGGACAGTGTTAGCAATCAGCCCCAGCATTTT. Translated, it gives CASGDSVSNQPQHF.